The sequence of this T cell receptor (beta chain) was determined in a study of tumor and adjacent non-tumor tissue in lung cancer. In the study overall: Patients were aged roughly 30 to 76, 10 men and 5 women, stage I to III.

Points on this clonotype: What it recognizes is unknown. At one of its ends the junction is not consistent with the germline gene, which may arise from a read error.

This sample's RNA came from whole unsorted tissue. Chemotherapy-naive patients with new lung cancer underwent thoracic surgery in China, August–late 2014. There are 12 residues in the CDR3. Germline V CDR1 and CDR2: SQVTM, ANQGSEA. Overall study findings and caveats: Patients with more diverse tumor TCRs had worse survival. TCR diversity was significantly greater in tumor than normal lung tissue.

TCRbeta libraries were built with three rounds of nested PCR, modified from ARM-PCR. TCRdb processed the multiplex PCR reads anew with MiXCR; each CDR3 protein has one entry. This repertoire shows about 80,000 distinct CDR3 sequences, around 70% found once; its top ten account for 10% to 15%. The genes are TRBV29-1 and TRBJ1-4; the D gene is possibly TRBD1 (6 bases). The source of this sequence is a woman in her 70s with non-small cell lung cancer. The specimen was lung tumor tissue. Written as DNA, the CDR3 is TGCAGTTCCCGCGAGGAGGGGGGAAAACTGTTCTTT. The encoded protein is CSSREEGGKLFF.